The clone carrying this T cell receptor beta chain was seen just once. The antigen is undetermined. The sample belongs to a study of cytomegalovirus exposure and HLA in healthy donors. Assay used: immunoSEQ multiplex PCR; TCRdb lists only in-frame clones, some missing. The sample lists roughly 140,000 clones, about 91% occurring once. Study-level findings and limits: The dataset shows that most TCR sequences were rare, while some public TCRs occurred in many donors. Confirmation was obtained in vitro that a few CMV-associated chains are specific for CMV antigens.

The ends were cut back, 4 bases at V and 4 bases at J, with 16 bases in the middle. This CDR3 is 15 amino acids long. Germline CDR1 and CDR2: LNHNV and YYDKDF (reference sequence). The material sequenced was PBMCs. The V gene is TRBV15, the J gene TRBJ1-2, with D possibly being TRBD1 (6 bases). This receptor was obtained from a young woman in good health and CMV-seropositive. The CDR3 coding sequence is TGTGCCACCAGCAAATCCCGGGACACCGGCTATGGCTACACCTTC. It encodes CATSKSRDTGYGYTF.